Listed below are T cell receptor beta chains from one sample, sequenced in a study of blood T cell repertoires in COVID-19. The protocol was immunoSEQ multiplex PCR, while the TCRdb copy is restricted to in-frame clones and leaves out a portion. This table has about 250,000 clones, around 89% appearing once. Material for sequencing was peripheral blood. These receptors all stem from a woman between 25 and 40 years old with COVID-19, enrolled during active disease. Each CDR3 is given without its conserved first and last residue. Clone size is not always given. Where it is, it says once, few, many or a class for expanded clones.

j_call: TRBJ1-2; cdr3_length: 10; v_call: TRBV10-2; clone_size: once; cdr3_aa: ASSRDSYGYT
j_call: TRBJ2-2; cdr3_length: 15; v_call: TRBV5-1; clone_size: once; cdr3_aa: ASSFRVGTPNTGELF
j_call: TRBJ2-7; cdr3_length: 12; v_call: TRBV6-2/TRBV6-3; clone_size: -; cdr3_aa: ASSYGTGPYEQY
j_call: TRBJ2-1; cdr3_length: 13; v_call: TRBV7-2; clone_size: once; cdr3_aa: ASSLVASGSNEQF
j_call: TRBJ1-1; cdr3_length: 11; v_call: TRBV28; clone_size: -; cdr3_aa: ASSFRLRTEAF
j_call: TRBJ2-3; cdr3_length: 13; v_call: TRBV18; clone_size: -; cdr3_aa: ASSIRDRGTDTQY
j_call: TRBJ1-1; cdr3_length: 12; v_call: TRBV2; clone_size: -; cdr3_aa: ASRATGANTEAF
j_call: TRBJ2-5; cdr3_length: 10; v_call: TRBV19; clone_size: once; cdr3_aa: ASSIPRETQY
j_call: TRBJ2-3; cdr3_length: 17; v_call: TRBV7-2; clone_size: -; cdr3_aa: ASSLARGQGRFGTDTQY
j_call: TRBJ2-3; cdr3_length: 14; v_call: TRBV7-8; clone_size: -; cdr3_aa: ASSWGTSRSTDTQY
j_call: TRBJ2-7; cdr3_length: 12; v_call: TRBV5-1; clone_size: -; cdr3_aa: ASSRWQRTDEQY
j_call: TRBJ1-2; cdr3_length: 14; v_call: TRBV7-2; clone_size: -; cdr3_aa: ASSLGGTGIFYGYT